This TCR beta chain appears in the sequencing data of a study of post-analysis software for immune sequencing data. Study as a whole: There were relapsing-remitting, secondary progressive and progressive-relapsing multiple sclerosis among the disease courses included. Study results and caveats: There was significantly lower normalized Chao1 diversity in multiple sclerosis patients than in controls. Batch-mates among the samples co-clustered strongly by F measure.

Concerning this clonotype: Antigen unknown.

Unique molecular identifiers were present in the TCR beta cDNA libraries. TCRdb itself ran the PCR reads through MiXCR, one entry per CDR3 protein. The data contain about 810,000 distinct CDR3 sequences, roughly 50% of them seen just once; the ten biggest clones take up approximately 4.2%. Material: blood. The source is a girl aged 10-17 years with multiple sclerosis.

CDR3 residues: CASVRIRHEQYF. The CDR3 coding sequence is TGCGCCAGCGTTCGGATTCGCCACGAGCAGTACTTC. J is TRBJ2-7 and V is TRBV5-1, with D unresolved. V lost 7 bases and J 5 bases, leaving 13 bases between the germline ends. CDR1 is SGHRS and CDR2 is YFSETQ in the germline V gene. The CDR3 is made up of 12 amino acids. Variable domain in full (rest from reference TRBV5-1 and TRBJ2-7): KAGVTQTPRYLIKTRGQQVTLSCSPISGHRSVSWYQQTPGQGLQFLFEYFSETQRNKGNFPGRFSGRQFSNSRSEMNVSTLELGDSALYLCASVRIRHEQYFGPGTRLTVT.